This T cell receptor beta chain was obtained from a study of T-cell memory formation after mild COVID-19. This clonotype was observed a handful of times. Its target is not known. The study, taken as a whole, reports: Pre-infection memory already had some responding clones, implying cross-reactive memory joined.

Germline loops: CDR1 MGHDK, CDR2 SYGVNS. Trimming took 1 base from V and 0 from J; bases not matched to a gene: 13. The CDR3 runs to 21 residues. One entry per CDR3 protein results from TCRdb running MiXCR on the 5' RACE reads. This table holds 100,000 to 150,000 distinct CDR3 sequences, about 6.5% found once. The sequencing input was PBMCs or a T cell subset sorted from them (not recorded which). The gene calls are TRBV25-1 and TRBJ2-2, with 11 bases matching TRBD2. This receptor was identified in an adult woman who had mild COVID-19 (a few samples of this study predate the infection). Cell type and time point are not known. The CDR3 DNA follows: TGTGCCAGCAGTGAATCTCTGCGATGGACTAGCGGGCTCGCGAACACCGGGGAGCTGTTTTTT. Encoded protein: CASSESLRWTSGLANTGELFF. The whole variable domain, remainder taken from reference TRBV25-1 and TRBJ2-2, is EADIYQTPRYLVIGTGKKITLECSQTMGHDKMYWYQQDPGMELHLIHYSYGVNSTEKGDLSSESTVSRIRTEHFPLTLESARPSHTSQYLCASSESLRWTSGLANTGELFFGEGSRLTVL.